These T cell receptor beta chains were read from a single sample in a study of CD8+CD57+ T cells in acquired aplastic anemia. In TCRdb, the reads were re-called with MiXCR into one record per CDR3 protein. The table includes 190,000 or so distinct CDR3 sequences, over 55% detected once. Material: sorted CD4+, CD8+, or CD8+CD57+ T cells (not recorded which) from PBMCs. These TCRs come from a human donor in good health. CDR3s include the opening cysteine and the closing phenylalanine or tryptophan. The D gene is left open where the match is weak. A row's size may be missing; if present it is once, few, many or a size class.

j_call: TRBJ1-3
v_call: TRBV10-3
cdr3_length: 18
d_call: TRBD1
clone_size: NA
cdr3_nt: TGTGCCATCAGTCCGGGACAGGGGCTGAAAACGGATGGAAACACCATATATTTT
cdr3_aa: CAISPGQGLKTDGNTIYF

j_call: TRBJ2-5
v_call: TRBV19
cdr3_length: 14
d_call: TRBD1
clone_size: NA
cdr3_nt: TGTGCCAGTAGTATTTTAGGGGACAGGGGCACCCAGTACTTC
cdr3_aa: CASSILGDRGTQYF

j_call: TRBJ2-1
v_call: TRBV9
cdr3_length: 16
d_call: TRBD2
clone_size: NA
cdr3_nt: TGTGCCAGCAGCGTAGGAGGTAGCGGGCACTACAATGAGCAGTTCTTC
cdr3_aa: CASSVGGSGHYNEQFF

j_call: TRBJ2-1
v_call: TRBV2
cdr3_length: 15
d_call: TRBD2
clone_size: NA
cdr3_nt: TGTGCCAGCAGTCCGGGGGGTTCACCCTACAATGAGCAGTTCTTC
cdr3_aa: CASSPGGSPYNEQFF

j_call: TRBJ2-7
v_call: TRBV29-1
cdr3_length: 15
d_call: TRBD2
clone_size: NA
cdr3_nt: TGCAGCGTTGCGACTAGCGGGGGCCTTATCTACGAGCAGTACTTC
cdr3_aa: CSVATSGGLIYEQYF

j_call: TRBJ1-2
v_call: TRBV2
cdr3_length: 14
d_call: TRBD1
clone_size: few
cdr3_nt: TGTGCCAGCAGTAGGACAGGGGGCTACTATGGCTACACCTTC
cdr3_aa: CASSRTGGYYGYTF

j_call: TRBJ2-5
v_call: TRBV5-1
cdr3_length: 16
d_call: NA
clone_size: NA
cdr3_nt: TGCGCCAGCAGCTTGGTTCTCGGGGCCGTTCAAGAGACCCAGTACTTC
cdr3_aa: CASSLVLGAVQETQYF

j_call: TRBJ2-7
v_call: TRBV6-4
cdr3_length: 15
d_call: TRBD1
clone_size: NA
cdr3_nt: TGTGCCAGCACCCGAGGGACAGGGACGCCCTACGAGCAGTACTTC
cdr3_aa: CASTRGTGTPYEQYF

j_call: TRBJ1-1
v_call: TRBV20-1
cdr3_length: 12
d_call: TRBD1
clone_size: NA
cdr3_nt: TGCAGTGCCGCTGACAGGGTCACTGAAGCCTTCTTT
cdr3_aa: CSAADRVTEAFF

j_call: TRBJ2-1
v_call: TRBV20-1
cdr3_length: 11
d_call: NA
clone_size: NA
cdr3_nt: TGCACCCCGGGGGTCTCCAATGAGCGGTTCTTC
cdr3_aa: CTPGVSNERFF

j_call: TRBJ1-4
v_call: TRBV15
cdr3_length: 12
d_call: NA
clone_size: NA
cdr3_nt: TGTGCCACCAGCAGAGATATGAGTCGGCTGTTTTTT
cdr3_aa: CATSRDMSRLFF

j_call: TRBJ1-1
v_call: TRBV6-6
cdr3_length: 11
d_call: NA
clone_size: NA
cdr3_nt: TGTGCCAGCAGCCCGACCACTGAAGCTTTCTTT
cdr3_aa: CASSPTTEAFF

j_call: TRBJ1-2
v_call: TRBV7-9
cdr3_length: 10
d_call: NA
clone_size: few
cdr3_nt: TGTGCCAGCAGCTTAGGTGGCTACACCTTC
cdr3_aa: CASSLGGYTF

j_call: TRBJ1-1
v_call: TRBV7-2
cdr3_length: 15
d_call: NA
clone_size: NA
cdr3_nt: TGTGCCAGCAGCTTAGCGGCTTCCCTGAACACTGAAGCTTTCTTT
cdr3_aa: CASSLAASLNTEAFF

j_call: TRBJ2-7
v_call: TRBV6-4
cdr3_length: 13
d_call: NA
clone_size: NA
cdr3_nt: TGTGCCAGCAGGACCGGGACGATCTACGAGCAGTACTTC
cdr3_aa: CASRTGTIYEQYF

j_call: TRBJ2-7
v_call: TRBV10-3
cdr3_length: 16
d_call: TRBD2
clone_size: NA
cdr3_nt: TGTGCCATCAGGGGGACTAGCGGGAGAAGAACTTACGAGCAGTACTTC
cdr3_aa: CAIRGTSGRRTYEQYF

j_call: TRBJ2-7
v_call: TRBV2
cdr3_length: 14
d_call: TRBD2
clone_size: NA
cdr3_nt: TGTGCCAGCAGTGATACCGGACTAGTGGGCGAGCAGTACTTC
cdr3_aa: CASSDTGLVGEQYF

j_call: TRBJ2-1
v_call: TRBV20-1
cdr3_length: 12
d_call: NA
clone_size: NA
cdr3_nt: TGCAGTGCTAGTCGGACAGAGGGTGAGCAGTTCTTC
cdr3_aa: CSASRTEGEQFF

j_call: TRBJ1-1
v_call: TRBV5-1
cdr3_length: 14
d_call: NA
clone_size: NA
cdr3_nt: TGCGCCAGCAGCTCCGATGCAGGGAGGACTGAAGCTTTCTTT
cdr3_aa: CASSSDAGRTEAFF

j_call: TRBJ1-5
v_call: TRBV24-1
cdr3_length: 14
d_call: NA
clone_size: NA
cdr3_nt: TGTGCCACCAGTGATTTAGAAAGCAATCAGCCCCAGCATTTT
cdr3_aa: CATSDLESNQPQHF

j_call: TRBJ1-1
v_call: TRBV5-6
cdr3_length: 15
d_call: TRBD1
clone_size: NA
cdr3_nt: TGTGCCAGCACTCAACTTCAGGGGGGGAACACTGAAGCTTTCTTT
cdr3_aa: CASTQLQGGNTEAFF

j_call: TRBJ2-1
v_call: TRBV5-1
cdr3_length: 15
d_call: NA
clone_size: many
cdr3_nt: TGCGCCAGCAGCTTGTCAGGGAGCTCCTACAATGAGCAGTTCTTC
cdr3_aa: CASSLSGSSYNEQFF

j_call: TRBJ2-6
v_call: TRBV10-3
cdr3_length: 15
d_call: NA
clone_size: NA
cdr3_nt: TGTGCCATCAGTGAGTCGACAGCTGGGGCCAACGTCCTGACTTTC
cdr3_aa: CAISESTAGANVLTF

j_call: TRBJ2-1
v_call: TRBV19
cdr3_length: 16
d_call: NA
clone_size: once
cdr3_nt: TGTGCCAGTACCGTCCGGGCCGTGGGCTCCTACAATGAGCAGTTCTTC
cdr3_aa: CASTVRAVGSYNEQFF

j_call: TRBJ2-3
v_call: TRBV5-4
cdr3_length: 13
d_call: NA
clone_size: many
cdr3_nt: TGTGCCAGCAACGAACCTAGCACAGATACGCAGTATTTT
cdr3_aa: CASNEPSTDTQYF

j_call: TRBJ2-3
v_call: TRBV9
cdr3_length: 16
d_call: TRBD1
clone_size: NA
cdr3_nt: TGTGCCAGCAGCGAAAGACAGGGGGCGGATGGAGATACGCAGTATTTT
cdr3_aa: CASSERQGADGDTQYF

j_call: TRBJ2-7
v_call: TRBV2
cdr3_length: 14
d_call: TRBD1
clone_size: NA
cdr3_nt: TGTGCCAGCAGGCAAACAGGGGGCAGGCTCGAGCAGTACTTC
cdr3_aa: CASRQTGGRLEQYF

j_call: TRBJ2-1
v_call: TRBV5-1
cdr3_length: 12
d_call: NA
clone_size: NA
cdr3_nt: TGCGCCAGCAGCAGGCCAGGCAATGAGCAGTTCTTC
cdr3_aa: CASSRPGNEQFF

j_call: TRBJ2-2
v_call: TRBV7-3
cdr3_length: 15
d_call: TRBD1
clone_size: few
cdr3_nt: TGTGCCAGCAGCTTAAAGACAGGGGGCACCGGGGAGCTGTTTTTT
cdr3_aa: CASSLKTGGTGELFF

j_call: TRBJ2-7
v_call: TRBV20-1
cdr3_length: 15
d_call: TRBD1
clone_size: NA
cdr3_nt: TGCAGTGCTAGAGATACCGGGACAGGATACTACGAGCAGTACTTC
cdr3_aa: CSARDTGTGYYEQYF

j_call: TRBJ2-5
v_call: TRBV25-1
cdr3_length: 15
d_call: TRBD2
clone_size: NA
cdr3_nt: TGTGCCAGCAGTGAAATAGGGGACTATCAAGAGACCCAGTACTTC
cdr3_aa: CASSEIGDYQETQYF

j_call: TRBJ1-5
v_call: TRBV19
cdr3_length: 16
d_call: NA
clone_size: NA
cdr3_nt: TGTGCCTGTAGCGAAGTCAACGGGGATAGCAATCAGCCCCAGCATTTT
cdr3_aa: CACSEVNGDSNQPQHF

j_call: TRBJ2-5
v_call: TRBV6-6
cdr3_length: 18
d_call: NA
clone_size: many
cdr3_nt: TGTGCCAGCAGTTATCCGAGTTATAGACCGCTGTACCAAGAGACCCAGTACTTC
cdr3_aa: CASSYPSYRPLYQETQYF

j_call: TRBJ2-7
v_call: TRBV7-8
cdr3_length: 14
d_call: TRBD2
clone_size: NA
cdr3_nt: TGTGCCAGCAGTCGACTAGCGGGAGGCTACGAGCAGTACTTC
cdr3_aa: CASSRLAGGYEQYF

j_call: TRBJ1-2
v_call: TRBV20-1
cdr3_length: 13
d_call: NA
clone_size: NA
cdr3_nt: TGCAGTGCTTCTGGCCTCTTGGGATATGGCTACACCTTC
cdr3_aa: CSASGLLGYGYTF

j_call: TRBJ1-3
v_call: TRBV7-3
cdr3_length: 13
d_call: NA
clone_size: NA
cdr3_nt: TGTGCCAGCAGCTTGGGTCATGGAAACACCATATATTTT
cdr3_aa: CASSLGHGNTIYF

j_call: TRBJ1-1
v_call: TRBV7-9
cdr3_length: 14
d_call: NA
clone_size: few
cdr3_nt: TGTGCCAGCAGCTTCGGGGAGGGGATAAGCCAAGCTTTCTTT
cdr3_aa: CASSFGEGISQAFF

j_call: TRBJ2-7
v_call: TRBV7-6
cdr3_length: 13
d_call: NA
clone_size: NA
cdr3_nt: TGTGCCAGCAGCTTAAACAGTAACTACGAGCAGTACTTC
cdr3_aa: CASSLNSNYEQYF

j_call: TRBJ1-2
v_call: TRBV7-2
cdr3_length: 13
d_call: NA
clone_size: NA
cdr3_nt: TGTGCCAGCAGCGGGGGGCGGCTCTATGGCTACACCTTC
cdr3_aa: CASSGGRLYGYTF

j_call: TRBJ1-6
v_call: TRBV28
cdr3_length: 15
d_call: NA
clone_size: NA
cdr3_nt: TGTGCCAGCAGTTTATCCGTGACAGGCCTGGGCCCCCTCCACTTT
cdr3_aa: CASSLSVTGLGPLHF

j_call: TRBJ2-1
v_call: TRBV15
cdr3_length: 16
d_call: TRBD2
clone_size: many
cdr3_nt: TGTGCCACCAGCAGGGAACTAGCGGGAGGGTTCAATGAGCAGTTCTTC
cdr3_aa: CATSRELAGGFNEQFF

j_call: TRBJ1-1
v_call: TRBV7-3
cdr3_length: 13
d_call: NA
clone_size: NA
cdr3_nt: TGTGCCAGCAAGCCCCAGGAGAACACTGAAGCTTTCTTT
cdr3_aa: CASKPQENTEAFF

j_call: TRBJ1-2
v_call: TRBV19
cdr3_length: 16
d_call: TRBD1
clone_size: NA
cdr3_nt: TGTGCCAGTAGTATGACCCCGGACAGGGCCCAGTTGGGCTACACCTTC
cdr3_aa: CASSMTPDRAQLGYTF

j_call: TRBJ2-3
v_call: TRBV20-1
cdr3_length: 12
d_call: NA
clone_size: NA
cdr3_nt: TGCAGTGCTTCAGGGGGGACAACTACGCAGTATTTT
cdr3_aa: CSASGGTTTQYF

j_call: TRBJ1-2
v_call: TRBV20-1
cdr3_length: 11
d_call: NA
clone_size: NA
cdr3_nt: TGCAGTGCTAGAGATGAAGGCGGCTACACCTTC
cdr3_aa: CSARDEGGYTF

j_call: TRBJ1-6
v_call: TRBV2
cdr3_length: 18
d_call: TRBD1
clone_size: few
cdr3_nt: TGTGCCAGCAGAGGGGGGAGCAGGGGGCTGACTAGGAATTCACCCCTCCACTTT
cdr3_aa: CASRGGSRGLTRNSPLHF

j_call: TRBJ1-3
v_call: TRBV15
cdr3_length: 12
d_call: NA
clone_size: NA
cdr3_nt: TGTGCCACCAGCAGCGTTGGCAACACCATATATTTT
cdr3_aa: CATSSVGNTIYF

j_call: TRBJ2-3
v_call: TRBV24-1
cdr3_length: 16
d_call: TRBD1
clone_size: NA
cdr3_nt: TGTGCCACCAGTGATCCGGGACAGGGGAAGACAGATACGCAGTATTTT
cdr3_aa: CATSDPGQGKTDTQYF

j_call: TRBJ1-2
v_call: TRBV7-2
cdr3_length: 14
d_call: TRBD1
clone_size: NA
cdr3_nt: TGTGCCAGCAGCTACTTACAGGGGGGCTATGGCTACACCTTC
cdr3_aa: CASSYLQGGYGYTF

j_call: TRBJ2-6
v_call: TRBV7-3
cdr3_length: 13
d_call: NA
clone_size: NA
cdr3_nt: TGTGCCAGCAGCTTACACCAGGGGAACACTGAAGCTTTC
cdr3_aa: CASSLHQGNTEAF

j_call: TRBJ2-2
v_call: TRBV12-3/TRBV12-4
cdr3_length: 15
d_call: NA
clone_size: many
cdr3_nt: TGTGCCAGCAGGGGACCGGGACAACACACCGGGGAGCTGTTTTTT
cdr3_aa: CASRGPGQHTGELFF

j_call: TRBJ1-3
v_call: TRBV12-3/TRBV12-4
cdr3_length: 11
d_call: NA
clone_size: NA
cdr3_nt: TGTGCCAGTGGACAGGGAAACACCATATATTTT
cdr3_aa: CASGQGNTIYF

j_call: TRBJ1-1
v_call: TRBV5-5
cdr3_length: 15
d_call: TRBD1
clone_size: NA
cdr3_nt: TGTGCCAGCAGCCGACAGGGGTTTGGGGACACTGAAGCTTTCTTT
cdr3_aa: CASSRQGFGDTEAFF

j_call: TRBJ2-1
v_call: TRBV10-3
cdr3_length: 17
d_call: NA
clone_size: NA
cdr3_nt: TGTGCCAGCAGGGGTTGGGGGGAGAACACCCCTTACAATGAGCAGTTCTTC
cdr3_aa: CASRGWGENTPYNEQFF

j_call: TRBJ1-6
v_call: TRBV5-1
cdr3_length: 14
d_call: TRBD1
clone_size: NA
cdr3_nt: TGCGCCAGCAGCGCAAGGACAGGAAGCTCACCCCTCCACTTT
cdr3_aa: CASSARTGSSPLHF

j_call: TRBJ2-1
v_call: TRBV10-3
cdr3_length: 15
d_call: NA
clone_size: NA
cdr3_nt: TGTGCCATCAGTGGATCCGAGCGGGCCTACAATGAGCAGTTCTTC
cdr3_aa: CAISGSERAYNEQFF

j_call: TRBJ2-2
v_call: TRBV12-3/TRBV12-4
cdr3_length: 11
d_call: NA
clone_size: few
cdr3_nt: TGTGCCAGCAACCTCCTGGGGGAGCTGTTTTTT
cdr3_aa: CASNLLGELFF